This TCR beta chain emerged from a study of T cell changes during pregnancy in multiple sclerosis. Between the trimmed V and J ends, which lost 4 bases and 8 bases, there was a span of 14 bases. Per germline, CDR1 GTSNPN and CDR2 SVGIG (reference sequence). The CDR3 runs to 13 residues. The repertoire was sequenced with immunoSEQ multiplex PCR; TCRdb's copy has only in-frame clones and lacks some. The table includes about 39,000 clones, around nine tenths detected once. The sequence came from a female donor in good health, enrolled as a control in a pregnancy study. The sample here was CD4+ T cells from peripheral blood mononuclear cells, taken in the first trimester of pregnancy. The chain is built from TRBV30 and TRBJ2-2; tentatively, D is TRBD2 (5 bases). This chain's CDR3 is CAWIRGREGELFF. The CDR3 DNA sequence: TGTGCCTGGATCCGGGGTAGAGAAGGGGAGCTGTTTTTT.